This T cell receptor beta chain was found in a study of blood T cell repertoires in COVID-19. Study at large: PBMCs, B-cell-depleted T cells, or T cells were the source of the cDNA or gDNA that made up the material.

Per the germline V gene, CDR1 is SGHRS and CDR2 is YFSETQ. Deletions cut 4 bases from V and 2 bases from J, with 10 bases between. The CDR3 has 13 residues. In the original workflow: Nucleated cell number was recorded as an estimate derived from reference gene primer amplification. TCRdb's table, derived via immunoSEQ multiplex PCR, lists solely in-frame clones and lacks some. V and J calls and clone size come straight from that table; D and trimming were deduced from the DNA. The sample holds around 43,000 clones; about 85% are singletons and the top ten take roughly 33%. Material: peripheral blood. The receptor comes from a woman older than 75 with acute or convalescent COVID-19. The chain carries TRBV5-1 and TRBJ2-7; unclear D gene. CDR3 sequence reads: CASSRAGTYEQYF. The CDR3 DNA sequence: TGCGCCAGCAGCCGCGCAGGAACCTACGAGCAGTACTTC. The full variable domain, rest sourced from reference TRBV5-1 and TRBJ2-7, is KAGVTQTPRYLIKTRGQQVTLSCSPISGHRSVSWYQQTPGQGLQFLFEYFSETQRNKGNFPGRFSGRQFSNSRSEMNVSTLELGDSALYLCASSRAGTYEQYFGPGTRLTVT.